The T cell receptor beta chain described here comes from a study of sequential checkpoint blockade in melanoma. Study-level information: After both sequences, patients received maintenance nivolumab.

Treatment here: randomized to nivolumab then ipilimumab (arm A) or the reverse (arm B). From thawed PBMCs, live CD3+CD8+ cells negative for CD19 and CD56 were sorted. The V end was cut by 7 bases, the J end by 5 bases, with 12 bases between. Germline V gene lookup returns CDR1 MNHEY and CDR2 SMNVEV (reference sequence). This CDR3 region has 12 residues. Method: immunoSEQ multiplex PCR; TCRdb's copy keeps in-frame clones and lacks some. The repertoire holds around 6,000 clones, 55% to 60% seen once, with about a sixth in the top ten. This clone was seen more than once but under ten times. Here the sequenced sample was CD8+ T cells sorted from blood (inferred from file names), taken from a patient given nivolumab and ipilimumab in sequence. The clonotype comes from a human donor with melanoma. The chain combines TRBV27 with TRBJ2-7; no reliable D call. The CDR3 region has the DNA TGTGCCAGCACCGGCTCCAGGAACGAGCAGTACTTC. Translation: CASTGSRNEQYF.